This TCR beta chain was documented in a study of blood T cell repertoires in COVID-19. Study at large: The origin of the acute and convalescent COVID-19 samples was the United States, Italy and Spain. The analysed material was cDNA or gDNA that came from T cells, B-cell-depleted T cells, or PBMCs.

Authors' analysis steps: Reference gene primer amplification in the assay estimated nucleated cell counts. The method was immunoSEQ multiplex PCR; TCRdb's version includes in-frame clones alone and lacks a portion of them. The V and J calls and clone size are taken from that table; D and trimming were inferred from the DNA. The repertoire holds approximately 120,000 clones, with around 80% as singletons. CDR1 is MNHEY, CDR2 SVGEGT, per germline. The length of the CDR3 is 12 residues. Trimming left V 6 bases short and J 4 bases short, with 9 bases between. Only a few counts were recorded for this clone.

This clonotype originated in a woman between 45 and 65 years old with acute or convalescent COVID-19. J is TRBJ1-2 and V is TRBV6-2 or TRBV6-3, with TRBD1 as a possible D gene (5 bases). The sequenced sample consisted of peripheral blood. CDR3 loop: CASSPDSYGYTF. The DNA of the CDR3 is TGTGCCAGCAGCCCCGACAGCTATGGCTACACCTTC.